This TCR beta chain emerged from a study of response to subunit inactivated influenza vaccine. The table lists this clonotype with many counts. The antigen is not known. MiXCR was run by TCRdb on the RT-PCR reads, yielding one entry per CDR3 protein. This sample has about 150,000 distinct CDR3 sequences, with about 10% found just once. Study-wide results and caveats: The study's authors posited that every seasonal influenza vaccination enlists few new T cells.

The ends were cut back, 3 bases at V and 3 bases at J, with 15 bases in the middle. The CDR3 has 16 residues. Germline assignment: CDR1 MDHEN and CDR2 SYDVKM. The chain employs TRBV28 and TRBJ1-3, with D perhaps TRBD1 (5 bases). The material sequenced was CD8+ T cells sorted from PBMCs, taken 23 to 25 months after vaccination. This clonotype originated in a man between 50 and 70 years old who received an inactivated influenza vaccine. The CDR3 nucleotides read TGTGCCAGCAGTTTTTCCAGGACACCGGATGGAAACACCATATATTTT. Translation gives CASSFSRTPDGNTIYF.